This T cell receptor (beta chain) stems from a study of blood T cell repertoires in COVID-19. About the study: Researchers got acute and convalescent COVID-19 samples from the United States, Italy and Spain. PBMCs, B-cell-depleted T cells, or T cells were the source of the cDNA or gDNA that made up the material.

In the original workflow: Scientists estimated how many nucleated cells there were by amplifying reference gene primers. Libraries were prepared by immunoSEQ multiplex PCR; TCRdb keeps only in-frame clonotypes and omits some of them. That table supplies the V and J calls and clone size; D and trimming were determined from the DNA. The sample has 60,000 to 65,000 clones; about 90% are singletons. The V end was cut by 2 bases, the J end by 7 bases, with 9 bases between. Looked up from germline, CDR1 is SQVTM and CDR2 is ANQGSEA. The CDR3 loop spans 12 amino acids. The J gene is TRBJ2-1, the V gene TRBV29-1; no definite D call. The sample taken for sequencing was peripheral blood. The receptor comes from a human donor with active COVID-19. The donor label of this sample is uncertain. The CDR3 region has the DNA TGCAGCGTTGAATGGTACTCTAATGAGCAGTTCTTC. This sequence encodes CSVEWYSNEQFF.